The 22 T cell receptor beta chains below were found in one sample sequenced in a study of patients and donors after allogeneic stem cell transplantation (dated by TCRdb to the early 2020s). Library creation used RT-PCR. The instrument given in TCRdb is NextSeq 550. Clones were called with MiXCR by TCRdb after fastp trimmed the public reads at Q25, and only in-frame beta chains were retained. Each entry merges the rows of one CDR3 protein and shows their most common DNA and genes. In this sample the table shows about 16,000 distinct CDR3 sequences, 27% of which occur a single time. Around 39% of the sample is in the top ten clones. Source material: blood, either unsorted or a sorted T cell fraction (not recorded which). These receptors were obtained from a human donor who was either an allogeneic HSCT recipient or a stem cell or donor lymphocyte infusion donor (not recorded which). It is not recorded whose cells these are; they may come from a transplant donor.

The V call is TRBV5-5, the J call TRBJ1-3; D gene unclear. The CDR3 sequence is 15 residues long. Trimming took 5 bases from V and 4 from J, leaving 16 bases between them. CDR1 is SGHKS, CDR2 YYEKEE, per germline (reference sequence). The CDR3 reads CASRRNGVAGNTIYF. The CDR3 DNA reads as TGTGCCAGCAGGAGAAATGGAGTGGCGGGAAACACCATATATTTT.

The J gene is TRBJ1-6, the V gene TRBV7-8; the D gene is possibly TRBD1 (6 bases). This CDR3 is built from 16 residues. CDR1 and CDR2 from the germline V gene are SGHVS and FQNEAQ. V lost 5 bases to trimming and J lost 1 base, with 12 bases between them. CDR3 amino acids: CASSPTGGSYNSPLHF. For the CDR3, the DNA is TGTGCCAGCAGCCCGACAGGTGGTTCCTATAATTCACCCCTCCACTTT. Looking up the rest from reference TRBV7-8 and TRBJ1-6 gives the full variable domain: GAGVSQSPRYKVAKRGQDVALRCDPISGHVSLFWYQQALGQGPEFLTYFQNEAQLDKSGLPSDRFFAERPEGSVSTLKIQRTQQEDSAVYLCASSPTGGSYNSPLHFGNGTRLTVT.

This clonotype was detected ten times or more. The chain uses TRBV4-3 and TRBJ1-4, with no clear D. This CDR3 is 16 amino acids long. Germline CDR1 LGHNA, CDR2 YSLEER. V was cut by 0 bases and J by 7 bases, with 15 bases left in between. The CDR3, as DNA: TGCGCCAGCAGCCAAGATCGTTACGCGGCCTTTGAAAAACTGTTTTTT. Its protein product is CASSQDRYAAFEKLFF.

This clonotype was observed many times. The chain couples TRBV9 to TRBJ2-7; 7 bases align to TRBD1. Trimming at V came to 4 bases and at J to 2 bases, leaving 9 bases not matched to a gene. Germline loops: CDR1 SGDLS, CDR2 YYNGEE. This CDR3 comprises 15 residues. DNA for the CDR3: TGTGCCAGCAGCCCAGGGACAGCTCATACCTACGAGCAGTACTTC. Translated: CASSPGTAHTYEQYF. The full variable domain, its missing parts supplied by reference TRBV9 and TRBJ2-7, is DSGVTQTPKHLITATGQRVTLRCSPRSGDLSVYWYQQSLDQGLQFLIQYYNGEERAKGNILERFSAQQFPDLHSELNLSSLELGDSALYFCASSPGTAHTYEQYFGPGTRLTVT.

This clonotype has just a few counts. V is TRBV7-9 and J is TRBJ1-6; tentative D call: TRBD1 (6 bases). The CDR3 is 13 residues long. The germline CDR1 and CDR2 sequences are SEHNR and FQNEAQ (reference sequence). V gave up 4 bases and J gave up 8 bases, with 9 bases separating them. The CDR3 loop is CASSWNRDSPLHF. In DNA, the CDR3 is TGTGCCAGCAGCTGGAACAGGGATTCACCCCTCCACTTT. The full variable domain, rest sourced from reference TRBV7-9 and TRBJ1-6, is DTGVSQNPRHKITKRGQNVTFRCDPISEHNRLYWYRQTLGQGPEFLTYFQNEAQLEKSRLLSDRFSAERPKGSFSTLEIQRTEQGDSAMYLCASSWNRDSPLHFGNGTRLTVT.

This clonotype was found a few times. The chain links TRBV5-4 to TRBJ1-4, with D possibly TRBD1 on 6 matching bases. CDR1 is SGHNT and CDR2 is YYREEE in the germline V gene (reference sequence). Trimming shortened V by 2 bases and J by 7 bases, and 15 bases separated the two germline ends. The CDR3 extends over 15 amino acids. DNA of the CDR3: TGTGCCAGCAGCTTAGGACCCGGACAGTTTGAAAAACTGTTTTTT. Translation gives CASSLGPGQFEKLFF. Full variable domain (outside the CDR3, taken from reference TRBV5-4 and TRBJ1-4): ETGVTQSPTHLIKTRGQQVTLRCSSQSGHNTVSWYQQALGQGPQFIFQYYREEENGRGNFPPRFSGLQFPNYSSELNVNALELDDSALYLCASSLGPGQFEKLFFGSGTQLSVL.

V and J are TRBV6-1 and TRBJ1-6; 8 bases line up with TRBD1. Germline assignment: CDR1 MNHNS and CDR2 SASEGT. Unmatched junction bases numbered 5, after V lost 10 bases and J lost 6 bases. There are 13 residues in the CDR3. The CDR3 sequence is CANGGQVNSPLHF. CDR3 sequence (DNA): TGTGCCAACGGGGGACAGGTTAATTCACCCCTCCACTTT.

The chain is built from TRBV20-1 and TRBJ2-7; D possibly corresponds to TRBD2 (6 bases). CDR1 is DFQATT, CDR2 SNEGSKA, per germline (reference sequence). CDR3 length: 14 residues. The V gene lost 5 bases and the J gene lost 2 bases, with 16 bases spanning the gap. CDR3 in amino acids: CSAFFAGGAYEQYF. CDR3 in DNA: TGCAGTGCTTTCTTTGCCGGCGGGGCCTACGAGCAGTACTTC.

This clonotype has a count of ten or more. The CDR3 bases are TGTGCCAGCAGCCCCCAGGTCACTTTGACTGAAGCTTTCTTT. Its protein product is CASSPQVTLTEAFF. V usage is TRBV7-2 and J usage is TRBJ1-1; D is uncertain. The germline V gene encodes CDR1 SGHTA and CDR2 FQGNSA. Trimming took off 5 bases at V and 5 bases at J, with 15 bases between the two ends. The CDR3 loop spans 14 amino acids.

This chain uses TRBV10-3 with TRBJ2-7, with a possible D match to TRBD1 (6 bases). The CDR3 has 13 amino acids. Germline-derived CDR1 and CDR2 are ENHRY and SYGVKD. V shed 6 bases and J shed 0 bases, with 9 bases lying between them. CDR3 sequence reads: CAIRGQSSYEQYF. In nucleotides, the CDR3 is TGTGCCATCAGAGGACAGAGCTCCTACGAGCAGTACTTC.

In this sample, this clonotype turned up a few times. The DNA for the CDR3 is TGCGCCAGCAGCTTGGGAGGCAGGGGGAATTCACCCCTCCACTTT. It codes for CASSLGGRGNSPLHF. V gene TRBV5-1 combines with J gene TRBJ1-6; 7 nucleotides match TRBD1. V gave up 0 bases and J gave up 7 bases; unmatched junction bases: 4. CDR1 is SGHRS, CDR2 YFSETQ, per germline. The length of the CDR3 is 15 residues.

V is TRBV6-1 and J is TRBJ1-2; D uncertain. Germline values: CDR1 MNHNS, CDR2 SASEGT. The CDR3 extends over 14 amino acids. Trimming took off 4 bases at V and 4 bases at J, with 13 bases between the two ends. CDR3 sequence: CASSVTAGPYGYTF. CDR3 DNA: TGTGCCAGCAGTGTGACGGCAGGCCCCTATGGCTACACCTTC.

Many counts were recorded for this clonotype. The rearrangement uses TRBV9 and TRBJ1-6; no definite D call. V shed 4 bases and J shed 9 bases, with 11 bases lying between them. This CDR3 has 13 residues. From germline, CDR1 is SGDLS and CDR2 YYNGEE. CDR3 DNA: TGTGCCAGCAGCCCTACATTCGGTTCACCCCTCCACTTT. Translating it yields CASSPTFGSPLHF.

This clonotype was observed once. The chain uses TRBV4-1 and TRBJ1-6; a weak D match, TRBD1 (5 bases). The germline V gene has CDR1 MGHRA and CDR2 YSYEKL. The CDR3 consists of 16 residues. The germline V and J ends were trimmed by 3 bases and 1 base, with 10 bases remaining between them. This CDR3 is CASSQGRGSYNSPLHF. The CDR3 coding sequence is TGCGCCAGCAGCCAGGGCCGGGGGTCCTATAATTCACCCCTCCACTTT.

In its sample, this clonotype was seen once. The V gene is TRBV7-2, the J gene TRBJ2-3, with a tentative D call TRBD2 (5 bases). Trimming left V 1 base short and J 5 bases short, with 13 bases between. Germline V gene data show CDR1 as SGHTA and CDR2 as FQGNSA. The CDR3 contains 15 residues. CDR3 coding DNA: TGTGCCAGCAGCTTAGTTCCCGTCAGCGGAGATACGCAGTATTTT. It specifies CASSLVPVSGDTQYF.

A single count supports this clonotype. This rearrangement joins TRBV7-2 to TRBJ1-1; 7 positions agree with TRBD1. The ends lost 3 bases at V and 1 base at J; junction bases unmatched: 2. Germline CDR1 is SGHTA and CDR2 is FQGNSA. The CDR3 is made up of 14 amino acids. CDR3: CASSFRQGNTEAFF. CDR3 nucleotide sequence: TGTGCCAGCAGCTTTCGACAGGGGAACACTGAAGCTTTCTTT. The whole variable domain, filled in from reference TRBV7-2 and TRBJ1-1, reads GAGVSQSPSNKVTEKGKDVELRCDPISGHTALYWYRQSLGQGLEFLIYFQGNSAPDKSGLPSDRFSAERTGGSVSTLTIQRTQQEDSAVYLCASSFRQGNTEAFFGQGTRLTVV.

J is TRBJ2-3 and V is TRBV20-1; 9 bases are shared with TRBD1. CDR3 length: 15 amino acids. Losses at the gene ends were 2 bases for V and 1 base for J; bases not matched to a gene: 4. Germline loops: CDR1 DFQATT, CDR2 SNEGSKA (reference sequence). This CDR3 is CSARTDRGGTDTQYF. The CDR3, as DNA: TGCAGTGCTAGAACGGACAGGGGTGGCACAGATACGCAGTATTTT.

The V gene is TRBV20-1, the J gene TRBJ2-2; 11 positions agree with TRBD1. Germline CDR1 reads DFQATT; CDR2 reads SNEGSKA (reference sequence). Trimming removed 0 bases from V and 6 bases from J; junction bases left unmatched: 3. The CDR3 is 15 amino acids. CDR3 in amino acids: CSARDPGQGAGELFF. CDR3 sequence (DNA): TGCAGTGCTAGAGACCCGGGACAGGGGGCCGGGGAGCTGTTTTTT.

The chain couples TRBV7-2 to TRBJ1-5; D uncertain. This CDR3 contains 15 residues. Trimming took off 0 bases at V and 0 bases at J, with 6 bases between the two ends. The germline V gene has CDR1 SGHTA and CDR2 FQGNSA. The CDR3 region has the DNA TGTGCCAGCAGCTTAGCCAGAAATAGCAATCAGCCCCAGCATTTT. Protein: CASSLARNSNQPQHF.

The CDR3 spells CASSQVGLAGDAGELFF. The CDR3 coding sequence is TGTGCCAGCAGCCAAGTGGGACTAGCGGGGGACGCCGGGGAGCTGTTTTTT. This chain links TRBV14 with TRBJ2-2; 14 nucleotides match TRBD2. This CDR3 comprises 17 residues. V gave up 1 base and J gave up 6 bases; unmatched junction bases: 4. The germline V gene encodes CDR1 SGHDN and CDR2 FVKESK.

This clonotype was recorded a few times. The chain joins TRBV27 to TRBJ1-1; TRBD1 is a possible D gene (5 bases). This CDR3 region has 14 residues. Looked up from germline, CDR1 is MNHEY and CDR2 is SMNVEV (reference sequence). V lost 3 bases and J lost 1, with 9 bases in between. The CDR3: CASSLATANTEAFF. DNA for the CDR3: TGTGCCAGCAGTTTGGCGACAGCGAACACTGAAGCTTTCTTT.

The CDR3 bases are TGTGCCAGCAGAGAAGGGAGCTCCTATAATTCACCCCTCCACTTT. This codes for CASREGSSYNSPLHF. The chain employs TRBV27 and TRBJ1-6, with no clear D. CDR3 size: 15 residues. CDR1 is MNHEY and CDR2 is SMNVEV in the germline V gene (reference sequence). Deletions cut 6 bases from V and 0 bases from J, with 9 bases between.